These 24 T cell receptor beta chains originate from one sample sequenced in a study of siplizumab effects on memory and regulatory T cells. The repertoire was sequenced with immunoSEQ multiplex PCR; TCRdb's copy has only in-frame clones and lacks some. Of around 100,000 clones in the sample, about 94% are singletons; the top ten hold 0.9% to 1.4%. Sequencing used CD4+ T cells sorted from blood. The source is a human donor in good health.

This clone was observed a single time. The rearrangement joins TRBV7-2 to TRBJ2-2, with D possibly matching TRBD1 (6 bases). Germline CDR1 reads SGHTA; CDR2 reads FQGNSA. The CDR3 covers 12 residues. Trimming took off 7 bases at V and 7 bases at J, with 10 bases between the two ends. The CDR3 region is CASKKGGGELFF. In nucleotides, the CDR3 is TGTGCCAGCAAAAAAGGGGGCGGGGAGCTGTTTTTT. Full variable domain (remainder filled in from reference TRBV7-2 and TRBJ2-2): GAGVSQSPSNKVTEKGKDVELRCDPISGHTALYWYRQSLGQGLEFLIYFQGNSAPDKSGLPSDRFSAERTGGSVSTLTIQRTQQEDSAVYLCASKKGGGELFFGEGSRLTVL.

This clone has a handful of counts. The chain links TRBV7-8 to TRBJ1-2; 9 nucleotides align to TRBD1. V lost 5 bases and J lost 6; bases outside the gene matches: 1. The length of the CDR3 is 12 residues. The germline V gene encodes CDR1 SGHVS and CDR2 FQNEAQ. The CDR3 reads CASSRDRDGYTF. CDR3 coding DNA: TGTGCCAGCAGCCGGGACAGGGATGGCTACACCTTC. The full variable domain, completed using reference TRBV7-8 and TRBJ1-2, is GAGVSQSPRYKVAKRGQDVALRCDPISGHVSLFWYQQALGQGPEFLTYFQNEAQLDKSGLPSDRFFAERPEGSVSTLKIQRTQQEDSAVYLCASSRDRDGYTFGSGTRLTVV.

The CDR3: CASSPRGGRLRTEAFF. The DNA of the CDR3 is TGTGCCAGCAGCCCCAGAGGGGGGCGACTAAGGACTGAAGCTTTCTTT. The chain links TRBV7-8 to TRBJ1-1, with D tentatively TRBD1 (6 bases). Trimming left V 5 bases short and J 5 bases short, with 21 bases between. The germline V gene encodes CDR1 SGHVS and CDR2 FQNEAQ. This CDR3 spans 16 amino acids.

This clone was seen just once. This chain connects TRBV18 to TRBJ1-1, with D tentatively TRBD1 (6 bases). This CDR3 contains 14 residues. CDR1 is KGHSH, CDR2 LQKENI, per germline. V lost 5 bases to trimming and J lost 6 bases, with 16 bases between them. The CDR3 nucleotides are TGTGCCAGCTCATCATACCGGGACACAGCTGAAGCTTTCTTT. It is translated as CASSSYRDTAEAFF. The entire variable domain, with the rest obtained from reference TRBV18 and TRBJ1-1, is as follows: NAGVMQNPRHLVRRRGQEARLRCSPMKGHSHVYWYRQLPEEGLKFMVYLQKENIIDESGMPKERFSAEFPKEGPSILRIQQVVRGDSAAYFCASSSYRDTAEAFFGQGTRLTVV.

The V call is TRBV5-1, the J call TRBJ2-7, with D unclear. The CDR3 contains 12 residues. CDR1 is SGHRS, CDR2 YFSETQ, per germline. Trimming took off 0 bases at V and 5 bases at J, with 6 bases between the two ends. DNA of the CDR3: TGCGCCAGCAGCTTGGGGTCTAACGAGCAGTACTTC. Protein product: CASSLGSNEQYF. Based on the CDR3 plus reference TRBV5-1 and TRBJ2-7, the full variable domain is KAGVTQTPRYLIKTRGQQVTLSCSPISGHRSVSWYQQTPGQGLQFLFEYFSETQRNKGNFPGRFSGRQFSNSRSEMNVSTLELGDSALYLCASSLGSNEQYFGPGTRLTVT.

The chain recombines TRBV2 with TRBJ1-5; possibly TRBD1 for D (5 bases). The CDR3 extends over 14 amino acids. The V end was cut by 3 bases, the J end by 11 bases, with 17 bases between. Germline V gene lookup returns CDR1 SNHLY and CDR2 FYNNEI. The CDR3 reads CASSEITAGGSQHF. CDR3 DNA sequence: TGTGCCAGCAGTGAGATTACGGCCGGGGGTTCCCAGCATTTT.

The rearrangement links TRBV28 to TRBJ2-7; 8 positions match TRBD2. The CDR3 consists of 15 residues. The V and J ends lost 3 bases and 2 bases, in that order; junction bases with no gene match: 6. CDR1 and CDR2 from the germline V gene are MDHEN and SYDVKM. CDR3 in amino acids: CASSFPGGAPYEQYF. The CDR3 DNA follows: TGTGCCAGCAGTTTCCCCGGGGGGGCTCCCTACGAGCAGTACTTC.

This rearrangement joins TRBV11-2 to TRBJ2-1, with a weak D call TRBD2 (6 bases). CDR1 is SGHAT, CDR2 FQNNGV, per germline. The CDR3 is 15 residues long. V shed 8 bases and J shed 9 bases, with 23 bases lying between them. The CDR3 bases are TGTGCCAGCGGGCGGGACGGCAAAGTCGGTGCTGAGCAGTTCTTC. Its translation: CASGRDGKVGAEQFF.

V is TRBV18 and J is TRBJ2-7; D remains unclear. CDR3 size: 14 residues. The germline V and J ends were trimmed by 6 bases and 1 base, with 13 bases remaining between them. Germline CDR1 KGHSH, CDR2 LQKENI. CDR3 sequence (DNA): TGTGCCAGCTCGCCCAATTTCCTGTCCTACGAGCAGTACTTC. This sequence encodes CASSPNFLSYEQYF.

CDR3 coding DNA: TGTGCCAGCAGGCCAGGTACCAACCAGCCCCAGCATTTT. Its protein is CASRPGTNQPQHF. V gene TRBV28 combines with J gene TRBJ1-5; the D is unclear. The CDR3 runs 13 residues. Germline CDR1 reads MDHEN; CDR2 reads SYDVKM. V lost 6 bases to trimming and J lost 7 bases, with 13 bases between them.

This chain uses TRBV18 with TRBJ2-7; possible D gene TRBD2, 5 bases. Between the trimmed V and J ends, which lost 6 bases and 4 bases, there was a span of 10 bases. The germline V gene encodes CDR1 KGHSH and CDR2 LQKENI. CDR3 length: 12 residues. The CDR3 DNA is TGTGCCAGCTCGGAGGACCCTTACGAGCAGTACTTC. Its translation: CASSEDPYEQYF. Complete variable domain (other parts from reference TRBV18 and TRBJ2-7): NAGVMQNPRHLVRRRGQEARLRCSPMKGHSHVYWYRQLPEEGLKFMVYLQKENIIDESGMPKERFSAEFPKEGPSILRIQQVVRGDSAAYFCASSEDPYEQYFGPGTRLTVT.

CDR3 loop: CASSIVIGGGETQYF. The CDR3 DNA follows: TGTGCCAGTAGTATTGTCATCGGGGGAGGAGAGACCCAGTACTTC. The V call is TRBV19, the J call TRBJ2-5, with D maybe TRBD2 (6 bases). Germline CDR1 reads LNHDA; CDR2 reads SQIVND (reference sequence). V lost 3 bases and J 4 bases, leaving 15 bases between the germline ends. The CDR3 runs 15 residues. Looking up the rest from reference TRBV19 and TRBJ2-5 gives the full variable domain: DGGITQSPKYLFRKEGQNVTLSCEQNLNHDAMYWYRQDPGQGLRLIYYSQIVNDFQKGDIAEGYSVSREKKESFPLTVTSAQKNPTAFYLCASSIVIGGGETQYFGPGTRLLVL.

V is TRBV10-2 and J is TRBJ2-5; D is perhaps TRBD2 (6 bases). The CDR3 has 14 residues. Germline CDR1 WSHSY, CDR2 SAAADI. V lost 5 bases, J lost 4 bases, and 14 bases lay in between. CDR3 sequence (DNA): TGCGCCAGCAGTCCCGGGAGAGGGAGAGAGACCCAGTACTTC. Its translation: CASSPGRGRETQYF.

This clone was observed a single time. The chain links TRBV5-6 to TRBJ2-1; D may match TRBD1 or TRBD2 (5 bases each). This CDR3 comprises 17 residues. Trimming stripped 0 bases from V and 0 bases from J, with 13 bases between. The germline V gene has CDR1 SGHDT and CDR2 YYEEEE. CDR3 nucleotide sequence: TGTGCCAGCAGCTTGGTTACAGGTACTAGCTCCTACAATGAGCAGTTCTTC. Protein sequence: CASSLVTGTSSYNEQFF.

This chain connects TRBV30 to TRBJ1-3; D gene uncertain. The CDR3 runs 12 residues. V lost 4 bases, J lost 0 bases, and 4 bases lay in between. CDR1 and CDR2 (germline): GTSNPN, SVGIG (reference sequence). DNA of the CDR3: TGTGCCTGGACCCTCTCTGGAAACACCATATATTTT. This encodes CAWTLSGNTIYF.

The J gene is TRBJ1-4, the V gene TRBV19; D not resolved. Germline lookup yields CDR1 LNHDA and CDR2 SQIVND (reference sequence). The CDR3 is made up of 13 amino acids. Trimming stripped 7 bases from V and 7 bases from J, with 13 bases between. In nucleotides, the CDR3 is TGTGCCAGTATGGTCCCCTGGGGTGAAAAACTGTTTTTT. Translating gives CASMVPWGEKLFF. Filled out from reference TRBV19 and TRBJ1-4, the complete variable domain reads DGGITQSPKYLFRKEGQNVTLSCEQNLNHDAMYWYRQDPGQGLRLIYYSQIVNDFQKGDIAEGYSVSREKKESFPLTVTSAQKNPTAFYLCASMVPWGEKLFFGSGTQLSVL.

The rearrangement links TRBV6-4 to TRBJ1-1, with D perhaps matching TRBD1 (5 bases). The V gene's germline CDR1 is MRHNA and CDR2 SNTAGT. CDR3 length: 13 residues. V was shortened by 6 bases and J by 1 base, with 9 bases between the two germline ends. This chain's CDR3 is CASRYRPNTEAFF. The CDR3 DNA follows: TGTGCCAGCAGATACAGGCCGAACACTGAAGCTTTCTTT.

The gene calls are TRBV28 and TRBJ2-1; D may correspond to TRBD1 or TRBD2 (5 bases each). The CDR3 totals 14 residues. The germline V gene has CDR1 MDHEN and CDR2 SYDVKM. V shed 8 bases and J shed 7 bases, with 18 bases lying between them. The CDR3 coding sequence is TGTGCCAGCGGCCGAGGGACGACTGGGAATGAGCAGTTCTTC. The encoded protein is CASGRGTTGNEQFF.

V and J are TRBV2 and TRBJ2-2; D tentatively reads TRBD1 or TRBD2 (6 bases each). This CDR3 is 15 amino acids long. Germline-derived CDR1 and CDR2 are SNHLY and FYNNEI. V was cut by 6 bases and J by 7 bases, with 18 bases left in between. In DNA, the CDR3 is TGTGCCAGCAGACGCCGGGAGCTAGGGGGCGGGGAGCTGTTTTTT. Its translation: CASRRRELGGGELFF.

The sample holds a few counts of this clone. The chain recombines TRBV5-4 with TRBJ2-7, with D possibly being TRBD1 (6 bases). The V gene's germline CDR1 is SGHNT and CDR2 YYREEE (reference sequence). The CDR3 extends over 12 amino acids. V lost 4 bases to trimming and J lost 2 bases, with 7 bases between them. CDR3 loop: CASSRDTYEQYF. The CDR3 bases are TGTGCCAGCAGCCGGGACACCTACGAGCAGTACTTC.

The genes are TRBV11-3 and TRBJ2-1; D might be TRBD2 (6 bases). Trimming removed 1 base from V and 7 bases from J, with 14 bases in between. CDR1 and CDR2 (germline): SGHNT, YENEEA. The CDR3 is made up of 15 amino acids. CDR3 region: CASSLGRSSGNEQFF. In DNA, the CDR3 is TGTGCCAGCAGCTTAGGTCGTTCGAGCGGGAATGAGCAGTTCTTC.

The chain uses TRBV27 and TRBJ2-7; 7 bases fit TRBD2. V lost 2 bases, J lost 4 bases, and 8 bases stayed unmatched. The CDR3 has 15 residues. Germline CDR1 is MNHEY and CDR2 is SMNVEV (reference sequence). The CDR3 region is CASSLLAAGRYEQYF. DNA of the CDR3: TGTGCCAGCAGTTTACTAGCGGCCGGGAGGTACGAGCAGTACTTC.

This chain connects TRBV5-4 to TRBJ1-4; no definite D call. With 5 bases removed from V and 0 bases from J, the gap between germline ends came to 5 bases. The CDR3 length is 13 residues. Germline lookup yields CDR1 SGHNT and CDR2 YYREEE (reference sequence). The CDR3 sequence is CASRGATNEKLFF. The CDR3 nucleotides read TGTGCCAGCAGGGGAGCAACTAATGAAAAACTGTTTTTT.

The V and J genes are TRBV13 and TRBJ2-3; D may be TRBD2 (5 bases). V was trimmed by 5 bases and J by 0 bases, leaving 15 bases between them. Germline-derived CDR1 and CDR2 are PRHDT and FYEKMQ (reference sequence). The CDR3 sequence is 16 residues long. The chain's CDR3 is CASSLILPGSTDTQYF. CDR3 nucleotides: TGTGCCAGCAGCCTTATTCTACCGGGGAGCACAGATACGCAGTATTTT. Drawing the rest from reference TRBV13 and TRBJ2-3, the complete variable domain is AAGVIQSPRHLIKEKRETATLKCYPIPRHDTVYWYQQGPGQDPQFLISFYEKMQSDKGSIPDRFSAQQFSDYHSELNMSSLELGDSALYFCASSLILPGSTDTQYFGPGTRLTVL.